The 7 T cell receptor beta chains below were found in one sample sequenced in a study of blood T cell repertoires in COVID-19 (dated by TCRdb to about 2020). Libraries were prepared through the immunoSEQ multiplex PCR assay. The immuneACCESS repertoire file appears here via TCRdb, limited to in-frame rearrangements. These files lack a portion of the clones; in checked studies, under half of the deficit traces to unresolved V genes, and the cause of the others is not known. The sample table lists approximately 170,000 clones, approximately 90% of them with a count of one. The leading ten clones occupy around 1.9% of the sample. The specimen was peripheral blood. All receptors come from a man aged 18 to 30 who had recovered from COVID-19.

The chain is built from TRBV10-3 and TRBJ1-2; D remains unclear. Trimming pared 4 bases from V and 6 bases from J, leaving 6 bases between. The CDR3 runs 11 residues. CDR1 and CDR2 (germline): ENHRY, SYGVKD. The CDR3 coding sequence is TGTGCCATCAGTGTGGGCCATGGCTACACCTTC. The encoded protein is CAISVGHGYTF.

For the CDR3, the DNA is TGTGCCAGCAGCTTTAGTCCGACTAGCTACAATGAGCAGTTCTTC. It codes for CASSFSPTSYNEQFF. The V and J genes are TRBV5-5 and TRBJ2-1, with D possibly TRBD2 on 6 matching bases. Germline lookup yields CDR1 SGHKS and CDR2 YYEKEE (reference sequence). This CDR3 is built from 15 residues. Trimming cost V 2 bases and J 3 bases, with 12 bases left between them.

The chain carries TRBV27 and TRBJ1-4, with TRBD1 as a possible D gene (6 bases). There are 12 residues in the CDR3. With 5 bases removed from V and 10 bases from J, the gap between germline ends came to 11 bases. The germline V gene has CDR1 MNHEY and CDR2 SMNVEV (reference sequence). CDR3 sequence: CASSRGLGKLFF. CDR3 nucleotide sequence: TGTGCCAGCAGTAGGGGGTTGGGAAAACTGTTTTTT. Together with reference TRBV27 and TRBJ1-4, the CDR3 gives the full variable domain: EAQVTQNPRYLITVTGKKLTVTCSQNMNHEYMSWYRQDPGLGLRQIYYSMNVEVTDKGDVPEGYKVSRKEKRNFPLILESPSPNQTSLYFCASSRGLGKLFFGSGTQLSVL.

V usage is TRBV2 and J usage is TRBJ2-5; TRBD2 matches at 9 bases. The J segment lost 3 bases and the V segment lost 7 bases, leaving 6 bases of the junction unmatched. This CDR3 has 14 amino acids. Germline CDR1 and CDR2: SNHLY and FYNNEI. CDR3 sequence reads: CASTQTSGKETQYF. Written as DNA, the CDR3 is TGTGCCAGCACGCAGACTAGCGGCAAAGAGACCCAGTACTTC.

This rearrangement joins TRBV9 to TRBJ1-2, with 8 bases identical to TRBD1. This CDR3 spans 15 amino acids. The trim removed 5 bases at V and 6 bases at J, leaving 12 bases unmatched. Germline V lookup: CDR1 SGDLS, CDR2 YYNGEE. The CDR3 reads CASRADRGGWDGYTF. DNA for the CDR3: TGTGCCAGCAGGGCTGACAGGGGAGGTTGGGATGGCTACACCTTC.

CDR3 region: CASSSTGGTTDTQYF. CDR3 nucleotide sequence: TGTGCCAGTAGTAGTACGGGAGGGACCACAGATACGCAGTATTTT. V usage is TRBV19 and J usage is TRBJ2-3, with 8 bases fitting TRBD2. J gave up 2 bases and V 4 bases, and 5 bases lay outside the gene matches. The CDR3 spans 15 residues. Germline V CDR1 and CDR2: LNHDA, SQIVND (reference sequence). Looking up the rest from reference TRBV19 and TRBJ2-3 gives the full variable domain: DGGITQSPKYLFRKEGQNVTLSCEQNLNHDAMYWYRQDPGQGLRLIYYSQIVNDFQKGDIAEGYSVSREKKESFPLTVTSAQKNPTAFYLCASSSTGGTTDTQYFGPGTRLTVL.

The chain couples TRBV6-6 to TRBJ1-2; D is unresolved. Germline V gene sequence: CDR1 MNHNY, CDR2 SVGAGI (reference sequence). V was cut by 2 bases and J by 2 bases, with 12 bases left in between. This CDR3 comprises 15 residues. CDR3 sequence (DNA): TGTGCCAGCAGTTACACGGAGGGAAAGAACTATGGCTACACCTTC. Translation gives CASSYTEGKNYGYTF.